This TCR beta chain was sequenced in a study of blood T cell repertoires in COVID-19. Overall study context: T cells, B-cell-depleted T cells, or PBMCs supplied cDNA or gDNA.

In the study's own analysis: The assay estimated nucleated cells by amplifying reference gene primers. Only in-frame clones appear in the TCRdb table, and some are missing; sequencing was by immunoSEQ multiplex PCR. From that table come the V and J calls and clone size; the DNA was used to work out D and trimming. In the table there are about 180,000 clones, about 86% of which are singletons. Germline CDR1 and CDR2: SGHAT and FQNNGV. CDR3 length: 13 amino acids. Trimming left V 5 bases short and J 8 bases short, with 15 bases between. The V and J genes are TRBV11-2 and TRBJ1-1; D gene ambiguous. Sequenced sample: peripheral blood. This sequence was found in a man aged 70 or older with active or convalescent COVID-19. CDR3: CASSLFATAEAFF. As DNA, the CDR3 is TGTGCCAGCAGCCTTTTCGCCACAGCCGAAGCTTTCTTT.